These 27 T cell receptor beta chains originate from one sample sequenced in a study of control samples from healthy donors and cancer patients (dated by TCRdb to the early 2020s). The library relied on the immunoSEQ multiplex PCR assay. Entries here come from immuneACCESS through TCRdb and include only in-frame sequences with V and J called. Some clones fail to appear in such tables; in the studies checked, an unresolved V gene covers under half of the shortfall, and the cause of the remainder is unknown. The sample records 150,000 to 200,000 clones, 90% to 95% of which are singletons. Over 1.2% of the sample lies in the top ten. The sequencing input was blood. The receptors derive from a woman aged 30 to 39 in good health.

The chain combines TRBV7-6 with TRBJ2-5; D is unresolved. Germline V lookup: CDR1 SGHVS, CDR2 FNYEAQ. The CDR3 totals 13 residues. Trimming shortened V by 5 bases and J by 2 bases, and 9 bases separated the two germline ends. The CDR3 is CASSPRVQETQYF. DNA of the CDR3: TGTGCCAGCAGCCCCCGGGTTCAAGAGACCCAGTACTTC.

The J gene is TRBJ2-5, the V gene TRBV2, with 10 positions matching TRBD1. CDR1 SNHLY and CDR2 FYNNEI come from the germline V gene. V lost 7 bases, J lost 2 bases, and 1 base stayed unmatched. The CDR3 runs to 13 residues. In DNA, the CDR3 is TGTGCCAGCAAGGACAGGGGGCAAGAGACCCAGTACTTC. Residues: CASKDRGQETQYF. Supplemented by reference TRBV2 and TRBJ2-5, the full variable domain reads EPEVTQTPSHQVTQMGQEVILRCVPISNHLYFYWYRQILGQKVEFLVSFYNNEISEKSEIFDDQFSVERPDGSNFTLKIRSTKLEDSAMYFCASKDRGQETQYFGPGTRLLVL.

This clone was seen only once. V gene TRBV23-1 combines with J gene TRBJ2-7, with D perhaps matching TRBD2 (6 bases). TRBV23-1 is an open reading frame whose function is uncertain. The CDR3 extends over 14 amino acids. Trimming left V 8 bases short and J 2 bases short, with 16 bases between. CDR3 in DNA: TGCGCCAGCGGGACTGTAGGGAGAACCTACGAGCAGTACTTC. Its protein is CASGTVGRTYEQYF.

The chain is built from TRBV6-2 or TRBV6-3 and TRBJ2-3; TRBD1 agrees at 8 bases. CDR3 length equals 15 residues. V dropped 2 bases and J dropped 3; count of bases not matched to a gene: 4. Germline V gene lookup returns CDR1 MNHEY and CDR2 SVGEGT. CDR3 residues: CASSYGRGQTDTQYF. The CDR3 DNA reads TGTGCCAGCAGTTACGGCAGGGGGCAGACAGATACGCAGTATTTT.

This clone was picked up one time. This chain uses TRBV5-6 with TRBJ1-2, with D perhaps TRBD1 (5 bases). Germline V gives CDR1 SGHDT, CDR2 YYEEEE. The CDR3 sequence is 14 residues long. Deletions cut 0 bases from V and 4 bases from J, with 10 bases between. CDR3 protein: CASSLGWGSYGYTF. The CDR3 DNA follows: TGTGCCAGCAGCTTGGGTTGGGGCAGCTATGGCTACACCTTC.

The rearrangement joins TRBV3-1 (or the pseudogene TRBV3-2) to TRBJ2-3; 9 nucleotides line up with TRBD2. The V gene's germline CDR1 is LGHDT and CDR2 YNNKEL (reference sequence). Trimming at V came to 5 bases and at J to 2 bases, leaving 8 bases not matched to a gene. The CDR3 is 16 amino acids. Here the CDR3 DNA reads TGTGCCAGCAGCACCCGACTAGCGGATATCACAGATACGCAGTATTTT. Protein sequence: CASSTRLADITDTQYF.

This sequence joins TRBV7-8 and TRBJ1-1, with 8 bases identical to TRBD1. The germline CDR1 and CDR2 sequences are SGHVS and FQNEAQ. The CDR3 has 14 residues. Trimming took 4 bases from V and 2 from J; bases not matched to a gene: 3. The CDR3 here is CASSSGQGNTEAFF. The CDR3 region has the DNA TGTGCCAGCAGCTCAGGACAGGGCAACACTGAAGCTTTCTTT.

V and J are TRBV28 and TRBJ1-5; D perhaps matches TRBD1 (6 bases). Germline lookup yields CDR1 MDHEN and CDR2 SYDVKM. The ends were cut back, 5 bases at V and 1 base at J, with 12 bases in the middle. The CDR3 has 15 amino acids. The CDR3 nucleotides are TGTGCCAGCAGTGTCACAGGGAGGAGCAATCAGCCCCAGCATTTT. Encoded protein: CASSVTGRSNQPQHF.

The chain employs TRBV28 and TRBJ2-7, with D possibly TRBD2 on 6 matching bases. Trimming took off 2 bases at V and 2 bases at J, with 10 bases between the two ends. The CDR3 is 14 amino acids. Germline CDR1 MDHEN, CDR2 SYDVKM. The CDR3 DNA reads TGTGCCAGCAGTTTAGGAGGGGCGGCCTACGAGCAGTACTTC. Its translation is CASSLGGAAYEQYF. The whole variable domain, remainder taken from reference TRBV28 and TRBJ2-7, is DVKVTQSSRYLVKRTGEKVFLECVQDMDHENMFWYRQDPGLGLRLIYFSYDVKMKEKGDIPEGYSVSREKKERFSLILESASTNQTSMYLCASSLGGAAYEQYFGPGTRLTVT.

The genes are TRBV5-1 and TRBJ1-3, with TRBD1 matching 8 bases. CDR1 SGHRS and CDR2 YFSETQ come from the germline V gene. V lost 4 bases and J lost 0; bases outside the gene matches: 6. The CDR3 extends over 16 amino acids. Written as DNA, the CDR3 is TGCGCCAGCAGCGACCGGGACAGGAGCTCTGGAAACACCATATATTTT. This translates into CASSDRDRSSGNTIYF.

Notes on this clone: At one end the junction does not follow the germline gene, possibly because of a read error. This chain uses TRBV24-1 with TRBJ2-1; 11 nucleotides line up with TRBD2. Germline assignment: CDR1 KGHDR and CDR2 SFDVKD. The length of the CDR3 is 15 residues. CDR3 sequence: CAPRLAGIIYNEQFF. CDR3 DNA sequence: TGTGCCCCCAGACTAGCGGGAATTATTTACAATGAGCAGTTCTTC.

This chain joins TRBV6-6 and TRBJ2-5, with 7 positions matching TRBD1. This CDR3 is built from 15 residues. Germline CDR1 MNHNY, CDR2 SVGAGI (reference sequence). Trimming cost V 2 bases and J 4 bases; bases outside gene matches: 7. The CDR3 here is CASSYDRVGRETQYF. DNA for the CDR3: TGTGCCAGCAGTTACGACAGGGTGGGGAGAGAGACCCAGTACTTC.

The CDR3 coding sequence is TGTGCCACCAGCAGAGATCGCGAGGGGGCCGAGACCCAGTACTTC. This codes for CATSRDREGAETQYF. V usage is TRBV15 and J usage is TRBJ2-5; 7 bases map to TRBD1. The CDR3 covers 15 residues. Germline CDR1 reads LNHNV; CDR2 reads YYDKDF (reference sequence). The J segment lost 5 bases and the V segment lost 0 bases, leaving 6 bases of the junction unmatched.

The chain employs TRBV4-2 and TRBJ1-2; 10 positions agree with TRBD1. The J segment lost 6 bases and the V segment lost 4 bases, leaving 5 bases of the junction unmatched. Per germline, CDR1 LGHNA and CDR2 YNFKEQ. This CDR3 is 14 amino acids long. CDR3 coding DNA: TGTGCCAGCAGCCCCCGGACAGGGGGGAATGGCTACACCTTC. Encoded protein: CASSPRTGGNGYTF.

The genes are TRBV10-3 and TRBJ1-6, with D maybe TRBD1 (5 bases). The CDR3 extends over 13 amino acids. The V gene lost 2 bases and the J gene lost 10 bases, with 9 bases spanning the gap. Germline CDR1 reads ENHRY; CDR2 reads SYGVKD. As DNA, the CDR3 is TGTGCCATCAGTGAGACAGGAGGGTCACCCCTCCACTTT. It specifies CAISETGGSPLHF.

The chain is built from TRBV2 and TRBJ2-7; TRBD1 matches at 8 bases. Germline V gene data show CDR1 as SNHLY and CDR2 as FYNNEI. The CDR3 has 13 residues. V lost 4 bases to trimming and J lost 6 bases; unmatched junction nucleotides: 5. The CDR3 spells CASSAQGVAEQYF. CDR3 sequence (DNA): TGTGCCAGCAGTGCACAGGGGGTAGCCGAGCAGTACTTC.

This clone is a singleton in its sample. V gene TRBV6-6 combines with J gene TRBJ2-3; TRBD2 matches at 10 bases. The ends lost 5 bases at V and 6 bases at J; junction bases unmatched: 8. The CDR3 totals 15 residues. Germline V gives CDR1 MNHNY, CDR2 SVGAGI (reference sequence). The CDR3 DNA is TGTGCCAGCAGTACCCTAGCGGGGGCAGGGGATACGCAGTATTTT. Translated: CASSTLAGAGDTQYF.

The CDR3 loop is CASSLDLEQETQYF. The DNA of the CDR3 is TGTGCCAGCAGCTTAGACTTAGAACAAGAGACCCAGTACTTC. The rearrangement uses TRBV7-9 and TRBJ2-5; D unclear. The CDR3 loop spans 14 amino acids. Germline-derived CDR1 and CDR2 are SEHNR and FQNEAQ (reference sequence). V lost 1 base and J lost 2, with 8 bases in between.

Here the CDR3 reads CASSQDGDRVYEQYF. In DNA form, the CDR3 reads TGTGCCAGCAGCCAAGACGGGGACAGGGTCTACGAGCAGTACTTC. This rearrangement joins TRBV3-1 (or the pseudogene TRBV3-2) to TRBJ2-7, with 9 positions matching TRBD1. The J segment lost 3 bases and the V segment lost 0 bases, leaving 3 bases of the junction unmatched. Germline loops: CDR1 LGHDT, CDR2 YNNKEL (reference sequence). The CDR3 is 15 amino acids.

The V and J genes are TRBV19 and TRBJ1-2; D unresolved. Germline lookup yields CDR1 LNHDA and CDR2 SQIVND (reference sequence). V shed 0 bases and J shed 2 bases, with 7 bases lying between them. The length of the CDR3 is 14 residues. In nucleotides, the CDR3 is TGTGCCAGTAGTATAGATCTGGGAAACTATGGCTACACCTTC. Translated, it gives CASSIDLGNYGYTF.

The CDR3 sequence is CASSSGQGHTGELFF. The CDR3 nucleotides read TGTGCCAGCAGCTCCGGACAGGGCCACACCGGGGAGCTGTTTTTT. This rearrangement joins TRBV6-2 or TRBV6-3 to TRBJ2-2; TRBD1 agrees at 8 bases. Germline V lookup: CDR1 MNHEY, CDR2 SVGEGT. The V and J ends lost 6 bases and 3 bases, in that order; junction bases with no gene match: 6. The CDR3 sequence is 15 residues long.

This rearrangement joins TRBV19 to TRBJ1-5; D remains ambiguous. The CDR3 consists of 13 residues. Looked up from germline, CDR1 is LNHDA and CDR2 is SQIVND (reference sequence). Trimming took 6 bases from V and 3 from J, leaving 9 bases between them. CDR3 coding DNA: TGTGCCAGTAGACCGACCCTCAATCAGCCCCAGCATTTT. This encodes CASRPTLNQPQHF.

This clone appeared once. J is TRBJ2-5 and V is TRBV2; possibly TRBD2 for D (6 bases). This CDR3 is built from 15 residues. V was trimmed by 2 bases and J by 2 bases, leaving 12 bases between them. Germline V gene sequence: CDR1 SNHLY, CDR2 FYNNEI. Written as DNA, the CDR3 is TGTGCCAGCAGTGAATGGGGACTGCAACAAGAGACCCAGTACTTC. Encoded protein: CASSEWGLQQETQYF. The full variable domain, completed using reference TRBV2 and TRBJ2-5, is EPEVTQTPSHQVTQMGQEVILRCVPISNHLYFYWYRQILGQKVEFLVSFYNNEISEKSEIFDDQFSVERPDGSNFTLKIRSTKLEDSAMYFCASSEWGLQQETQYFGPGTRLLVL.

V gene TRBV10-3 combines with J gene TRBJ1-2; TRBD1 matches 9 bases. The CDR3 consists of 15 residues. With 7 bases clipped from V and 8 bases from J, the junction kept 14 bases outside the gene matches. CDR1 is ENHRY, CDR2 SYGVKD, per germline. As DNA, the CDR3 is TGTGCCATCAACAAGCCTCAGGAGACAGGGGGGGGCTACACCTTC. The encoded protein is CAINKPQETGGGYTF.

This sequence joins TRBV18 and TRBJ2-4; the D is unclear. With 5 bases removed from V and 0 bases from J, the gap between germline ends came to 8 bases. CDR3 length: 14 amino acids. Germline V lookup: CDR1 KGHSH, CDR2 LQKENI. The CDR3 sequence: CASSSDIAKNIQYF. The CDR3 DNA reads TGTGCCAGCTCATCAGACATAGCCAAAAACATTCAGTACTTC.

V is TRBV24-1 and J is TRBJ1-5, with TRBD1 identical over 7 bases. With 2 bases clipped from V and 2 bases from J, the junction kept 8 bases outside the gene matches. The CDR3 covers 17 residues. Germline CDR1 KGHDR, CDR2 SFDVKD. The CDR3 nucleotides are TGTGCCACCAGTGATTCGGCAGGGGGTGATGGCAATCAGCCCCAGCATTTT. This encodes CATSDSAGGDGNQPQHF.

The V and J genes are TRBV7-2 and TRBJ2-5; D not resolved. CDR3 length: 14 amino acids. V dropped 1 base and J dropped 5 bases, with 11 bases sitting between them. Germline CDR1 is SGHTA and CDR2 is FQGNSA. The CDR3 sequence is CASSLVLVGETQYF. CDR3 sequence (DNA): TGTGCCAGCAGCTTAGTGCTAGTGGGGGAGACCCAGTACTTC. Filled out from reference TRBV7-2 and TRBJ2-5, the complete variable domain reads GAGVSQSPSNKVTEKGKDVELRCDPISGHTALYWYRQSLGQGLEFLIYFQGNSAPDKSGLPSDRFSAERTGGSVSTLTIQRTQQEDSAVYLCASSLVLVGETQYFGPGTRLLVL.